The sequence of this T cell receptor (beta chain) was determined in a study of cytomegalovirus exposure and HLA in healthy donors. Findings and caveats of the study: Excluded were some V segments that proved indistinguishable, including TRBV6-2 and TRBV6-3.

The CDR3 has 18 amino acids. Germline V gene sequence: CDR1 SGHNT, CDR2 YYREEE (reference sequence). The junction had 12 bases not matched to a gene; V was cut back by 3 bases and J by 1 base. PCR primers comprised 60 Vbeta and 13 Jbeta primers. Only in-frame clones appear in the TCRdb table, and some are missing; sequencing was by immunoSEQ multiplex PCR. The sample shows around 230,000 clones, roughly 80% of them seen only once. A remark on this clone: Antigen unknown.

The TCR originated in a man aged 35 to 55 in good health and CMV-seropositive. J is TRBJ2-7 and V is TRBV5-4; TRBD1 matches 11 bases. Sequenced material: PBMCs. The CDR3 sequence is CASSWDRGAPQTSYEQYF. The CDR3 coding sequence is TGTGCCAGCAGCTGGGACAGGGGGGCCCCACAAACATCCTACGAGCAGTACTTC.